Given below is one T cell receptor beta chain in context. Its antigen is undetermined. This entry is derived from a study of T cells in Graves' hyperthyroidism and ophthalmopathy. Study in general: Blood from the periphery was taken at initial diagnosis, before any treatment.

Points from the study as a whole: For ophthalmopathy, model prediction preceded onset by a median about 6.4 months. Blood samples included most of the expanded thyroid clonotypes exceeding 0.001. A model of 13 V-J pairs discriminated ophthalmopathy from stable hyperthyroidism.

Amplification targeted TCR beta CDR3 regions from RNA transcripts. First-round RT-PCR of the TCR CDR3 relied on the HTBI primer set. TCRdb redid the calling of the multiplex PCR reads with MiXCR, one entry per CDR3 protein. The sample lists about 460,000 distinct CDR3 sequences; 20% to 25% were seen once. This TCR came from a woman in her 70s with Graves' ophthalmopathy. The specimen sequenced was blood.

This CDR3 reads CSAQIPGGTEAFF. DNA of the CDR3: TGCAGTGCTCAAATCCCAGGGGGTACTGAAGCTTTCTTT. The chain links TRBV20-1 to TRBJ1-1; 7 nucleotides agree with TRBD1. With V trimmed by 5 bases and J by 5 bases, 8 bases remained unmatched. Germline CDR1 is DFQATT and CDR2 is SNEGSKA (reference sequence). The CDR3 is made up of 13 amino acids.